This TCR beta chain is drawn from a study of blood T cells in healthy people across ages. Study-level findings and limits: Any conclusive comparison of naive versus antigen-experienced cells was prevented by using unsorted PBMCs. More naive CD4+ cells and higher diversity marked long-lived donors relative to aged donors.

Healthy Caucasians from Russia aged roughly 6 to 95 served as donors. A word on this clonotype: What it binds is not known.

Germline assignment: CDR1 GTSNPN and CDR2 SVGIG (reference sequence). Trimming took 4 bases from V and 3 from J, leaving 10 bases between them. This CDR3 has 13 residues. A J-beta primer mix and a sample-barcoded 5' primer were used in a second PCR of roughly 6 to 12 cycles. Using its own MiXCR run on the 5' RACE reads, TCRdb lists one record per CDR3 protein. The sample lists about 1.5 million distinct CDR3 sequences, approximately 39% occurring once. What was sequenced was blood. The sequence was obtained from a woman under 30 in good health. The V and J genes are TRBV30 and TRBJ2-1, with a tentative D call TRBD1 (6 bases). CDR3 nucleotide sequence: TGTGCCTGGACCTTAGGGGGCTACAATGAGCAGTTCTTC. Translated, it gives CAWTLGGYNEQFF.